The table lists the clone carrying this T cell receptor (beta chain) with a few counts. What it recognizes is unknown. This entry is derived from a study of T-cell reconstitution after alpha-beta-depleted transplantation in children. Study results and caveats: Roughly two months post-transplant, alpha-beta T cells reportedly originated from several hundred graft clones that had expanded.

Germline V gene sequence: CDR1 SGDLS, CDR2 YYNGEE. The length of the CDR3 is 14 residues. J gave up 2 bases and V 6 bases, and 8 bases lay outside the gene matches. A TCRbeta library incorporating unique molecular identifiers was prepared. Each CDR3 protein gets one entry after TCRdb re-called the PCR reads with MiXCR. The sample shows about a million distinct CDR3 sequences, about 29% of them seen only once. The input for sequencing was PBMCs, mostly from graft donor cells, taken 360 days after TCRalphabeta/CD19-depleted stem cell transplant. The origin of this receptor is a boy under two years old who had a stem cell transplant for SCID, so the T cells may come from the graft donor. This sequence joins TRBV9 and TRBJ2-7; the match to TRBD1 covers 7 bases. The CDR3 is CASTISGQPYEQYF. The CDR3 DNA reads as TGTGCCAGCACCATTTCGGGACAGCCCTACGAGCAGTACTTC.